The source of this TCR beta chain is a study of blood T cell repertoires in COVID-19. Study background: Italy, Spain and the United States were the sources of the convalescent and acute COVID-19 samples. Sources were T cells, B-cell-depleted T cells, or PBMCs; the material itself was cDNA or gDNA.

This CDR3 region has 15 residues. Trimming left V 3 bases short and J 2 bases short, with 14 bases between. The germline V gene has CDR1 PRHDT and CDR2 FYEKMQ (reference sequence). Methods used by the authors: For nucleated cells, counts were estimated from reference gene primer amplification. TCRdb's table, derived via immunoSEQ multiplex PCR, lists solely in-frame clones and lacks some. V, J and clone size are taken as reported in that table, and D and trimming were inferred from the DNA itself. The table has more than 150,000 clones, approximately 86% seen once. The receptor was isolated from a woman of 80 years or more with acute or convalescent COVID-19. The source material was peripheral blood. The gene calls are TRBV13 and TRBJ2-7; D perhaps matches TRBD1 (5 bases). CDR3 residues: CASSLWARAPYEQYF. CDR3 nucleotide sequence: TGTGCCAGCAGCTTGTGGGCCAGGGCCCCCTACGAGCAGTACTTC.